This T cell receptor beta chain was recovered during a study of a mutant IDH1 vaccine in newly diagnosed glioma. Study information: Radiotherapy, temozolomide, or both had been given previously, and both were given to most.

This table comes from immunoSEQ multiplex PCR, and its TCRdb copy is limited to in-frame clones, with some not included. The table has around 32,000 clones, roughly 80% seen once. Time point indicated: week 35, safety follow-up. Mutant IDH1 20-mer peptide, at 300 ug, made up each vaccine dose, with topical imiquimod. The germline CDR1 and CDR2 sequences are MDHEN and SYDVKM. The CDR3 runs 15 residues. V gave up 5 bases and J gave up 6 bases, with 16 bases separating them. Regarding this clone: What it binds is not known.

The source is a woman under 30 with glioma. Material: PBMCs, obtained from a glioma patient whose treatment included an IDH1 peptide vaccine. This sequence joins TRBV28 and TRBJ2-2; D might be TRBD1 (6 bases). The CDR3 spells CASSRQERGSGELFF. The CDR3 DNA follows: TGTGCCAGCAGTCGACAGGAAAGAGGATCCGGGGAGCTGTTTTTT.